The sequence of this TCR beta chain was determined in a study of shared clonotypes between healthy human individuals. Terminally differentiated effector memory CD45RA+ cells were excluded from the naive CD8 cells, which were CD45RO-negative and positively selected for CCR7. The CDR3 consists of 15 residues. The germline CDR1 and CDR2 sequences are MNHNS and SASEGT. Trimming at V came to 6 bases and at J to 4 bases, leaving 10 bases not matched to a gene. The repertoire was sequenced with immunoSEQ multiplex PCR; TCRdb's copy has only in-frame clones and lacks some. The table records around 2.1 million clones, about 93% of them present only once.

The chain carries TRBV6-1 and TRBJ2-7; 9 bases are a match to TRBD1. The source material was naive CD8+ T cells from PBMCs. The source of this sequence is a young man in good health. Some clones in this sample may be carry-over from other donors' samples. In DNA form, the CDR3 reads TGTGCCAGCAGAACATATGCCGGACAGGGGTACGAGCAGTACTTC. Its protein product is CASRTYAGQGYEQYF.